Reported below is one T cell receptor (beta chain). The entry originates in a study of blood T cell repertoires in COVID-19. Study overall: Samples came from the United States, Italy and Spain, spanning acute and convalescent COVID-19. T cells, B-cell-depleted T cells, or PBMCs provided the cDNA or gDNA that served as material.

Sequencing used immunoSEQ multiplex PCR; TCRdb keeps in-frame clones, though not all of them. This sample carries around 400,000 clones, approximately 90% of them seen once, and the ten largest clones take about 0.9%. Unmatched junction bases numbered 3, after V lost 8 bases and J lost 7 bases. There are 13 residues in the CDR3. In germline, CDR1 is SNHLY, CDR2 FYNNEI. Those who participated ranged in age from about 18 to 89 years and resided in 20 to 25 US areas. Assignments of participants to cohorts depended upon their own reported clinical history. Sequencing used PBMCs or T cells enriched from blood (not recorded which). The source is a woman aged 40 to 50 who had been exposed to COVID-19. The J gene is TRBJ1-6, the V gene TRBV2; 9 nucleotides align to TRBD1. In DNA, the CDR3 is TGTGCCAGCGGGGACAGGGTGAATTCACCCCTCCACTTT. This encodes CASGDRVNSPLHF.